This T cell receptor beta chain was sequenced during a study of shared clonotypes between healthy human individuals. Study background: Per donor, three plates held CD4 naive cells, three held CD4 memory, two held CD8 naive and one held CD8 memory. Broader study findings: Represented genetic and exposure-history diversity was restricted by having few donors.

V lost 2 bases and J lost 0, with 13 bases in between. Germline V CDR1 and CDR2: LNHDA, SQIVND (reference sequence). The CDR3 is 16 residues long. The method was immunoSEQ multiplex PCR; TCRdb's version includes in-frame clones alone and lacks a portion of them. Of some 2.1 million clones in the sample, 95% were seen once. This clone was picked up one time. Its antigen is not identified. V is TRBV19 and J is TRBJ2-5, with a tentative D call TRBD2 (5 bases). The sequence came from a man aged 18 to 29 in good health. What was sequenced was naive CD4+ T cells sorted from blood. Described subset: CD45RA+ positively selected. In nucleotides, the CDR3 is TGTGCCAGTAGTATAAAATGGAGGTTCAACCAAGAGACCCAGTACTTC. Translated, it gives CASSIKWRFNQETQYF.